This record looks at one T cell receptor beta chain sequence and its context. Its antigen is unidentified. This entry belongs to a study of shared clonotypes between healthy human individuals. Findings of the study overall: Clonotypes that were shared across a few donors made up around 5% of naive CD4 clonotypes. Large depth notwithstanding, sorted-subset sequencing proved incomplete by rarefaction.

Trimming removed 4 bases at V and 1 base at J, with 19 bases between. The CDR3 is 17 residues long. Germline CDR1 reads SGHTA; CDR2 reads FQGNSA. Repertoires were generated with immunoSEQ multiplex PCR, while TCRdb's copy carries only in-frame clones and drops some. The table shows about 2.3 million clones, with 85% to 95% occurring only once. This sequence originates from a man between 18 and 29 years old in good health. Some clones in this sample may be carry-over from other donors' samples. The sample was naive CD4+ T cells from PBMCs. The sample's subset: CD45RA+ positively selected. This rearrangement joins TRBV7-2 to TRBJ1-1; D unclear. CDR3 nucleotide sequence: TGTGCCAGCAGCTCACAGCCCCGTCCAGCCGGGAACACTGAAGCTTTCTTT. Translating gives CASSSQPRPAGNTEAFF.